The 23 T cell receptor beta chains given below trace back to one sample, sequenced in a study of T cell changes during pregnancy in multiple sclerosis. The method was immunoSEQ multiplex PCR; TCRdb's version includes in-frame clones alone and lacks a portion of them. The profile shows tens of thousands of clones, approximately 91% of them singletons. The sample consisted of peripheral blood, taken in the first trimester of pregnancy. The receptors were gathered from a female donor with multiple sclerosis, enrolled in a pregnancy study.

The chain has TRBV2 and TRBJ2-3; D is ambiguous. Trimming stripped 6 bases from V and 2 bases from J, with 9 bases between. This CDR3 region has 13 residues. The germline gives CDR1 SNHLY, CDR2 FYNNEI. The CDR3 loop reads CASSYSPTDTQYF. CDR3 nucleotides: TGTGCCAGCAGCTACAGCCCCACAGATACGCAGTATTTT.

CDR3 residues: CASSSLAGAAPGELFF. In DNA form, the CDR3 reads TGTGCCAGCAGCTCACTAGCGGGAGCTGCCCCCGGGGAGCTGTTTTTT. The chain combines TRBV11-2 with TRBJ2-2, with 11 bases matching TRBD2. Germline V gene lookup returns CDR1 SGHAT and CDR2 FQNNGV. The CDR3 is made up of 16 amino acids. V was pared by 4 bases and J by 6 bases, with 7 bases of the junction left unmatched.

The CDR3 spells CASSPPSGTGSYEQYF. The CDR3 DNA follows: TGTGCCAGCAGCCCCCCCTCCGGGACTGGGTCCTACGAGCAGTACTTC. This chain connects TRBV5-6 to TRBJ2-7, with TRBD2 as a possible D gene (6 bases). CDR1 and CDR2 from the germline V gene are SGHDT and YYEEEE. Trimming removed 4 bases at V and 1 base at J, with 18 bases between. The CDR3 loop spans 16 amino acids.

This clone came up a few times. CDR3 bases: TGCAGCGTTGAGGGACAGGAAGAAGAAAAACTGTTTTTT. Amino acid sequence: CSVEGQEEEKLFF. The rearrangement joins TRBV29-1 to TRBJ1-4; 8 positions match TRBD1. After removal of 3 bases from V and 8 bases from J, the junction contained 5 bases not matched to a gene. Germline CDR1 and CDR2: SQVTM and ANQGSEA. The CDR3 has 13 residues.

The count of this clone is one. V usage is TRBV27 and J usage is TRBJ2-3, with TRBD2 matching over 12 bases. The CDR3 has 18 residues. Germline V gene lookup returns CDR1 MNHEY and CDR2 SMNVEV (reference sequence). V gave up 4 bases and J gave up 3 bases; unmatched junction bases: 11. CDR3 bases: TGTGCCAGCAGTTCTATGACTAGCGGGAGATGGAGGACAGATACGCAGTATTTT. This sequence encodes CASSSMTSGRWRTDTQYF.

Written as DNA, the CDR3 is TGTGCCAGCAGCCTACAGGGGGCGCTTGGGAACACTGAAGCTTTCTTT. Residues: CASSLQGALGNTEAFF. This chain links TRBV7-9 with TRBJ1-1; 9 bases map to TRBD1. V shed 5 bases and J 1 base; nucleotides not matched to a gene: 8. The CDR3 sequence is 16 residues long. Germline assignment: CDR1 SEHNR and CDR2 FQNEAQ (reference sequence).

The V call is TRBV4-1, the J call TRBJ2-1; D gene unclear. V lost 1 base, J lost 3 bases, and 7 bases lay in between. The CDR3 runs 14 residues. CDR1 is MGHRA, CDR2 YSYEKL, per germline. As DNA, the CDR3 is TGCGCCAGCAGCCAAGCTACAGACTACAATGAGCAGTTCTTC. Translation: CASSQATDYNEQFF.

The chain uses TRBV6-1 and TRBJ2-7, with 12 bases fitting TRBD1. This CDR3 is 15 amino acids long. Germline lookup yields CDR1 MNHNS and CDR2 SASEGT. J lost 4 bases, V lost 4 bases, and 5 bases had no gene match. The CDR3: CASSVPGQGAYEQYF. CDR3 sequence (DNA): TGTGCCAGCAGTGTACCGGGACAGGGGGCATACGAGCAGTACTTC.

The genes are TRBV4-1 and TRBJ1-4, with TRBD1 identical over 8 bases. From germline, CDR1 is MGHRA and CDR2 YSYEKL. The CDR3 has 15 residues. The V segment lost 1 base and the J segment 9 bases; nucleotides outside the gene matches: 7. The CDR3 loop is CASSQVTRDRKKLFF. For the CDR3, the DNA is TGCGCCAGCAGCCAAGTTACCCGGGACAGGAAAAAACTGTTTTTT.

This clone was seen ten or more times. The chain recombines TRBV10-2 with TRBJ2-7; 10 bases fit TRBD2. Trimming cost V 4 bases and J 5 bases; bases outside gene matches: 2. Germline CDR1 is WSHSY and CDR2 is SAAADI. This CDR3 spans 13 amino acids. CDR3 region: CASSALAGDEQYF. The DNA for the CDR3 is TGCGCCAGCAGTGCTCTAGCGGGAGACGAGCAGTACTTC.

The chain joins TRBV4-1 to TRBJ2-7, with D possibly matching TRBD2 (6 bases). The germline gives CDR1 MGHRA, CDR2 YSYEKL. The V and J ends lost 1 base and 2 bases respectively, with 15 bases between them. The length of the CDR3 is 16 residues. The chain's CDR3 is CASSQGPREKPYEQYF. The CDR3 nucleotides read TGCGCCAGCAGCCAAGGACCCCGGGAGAAGCCCTACGAGCAGTACTTC.

The chain recombines TRBV28 with TRBJ2-7; TRBD2 agrees at 9 bases. CDR1 is MDHEN, CDR2 SYDVKM, per germline. V lost 2 bases to trimming and J lost 2 bases; unmatched junction nucleotides: 10. This CDR3 is built from 17 residues. As DNA, the CDR3 is TGTGCCAGCAGTTTAAGACAGAAGGCGGGAGGGCCCTACGAGCAGTACTTC. The encoded protein is CASSLRQKAGGPYEQYF.

The chain carries TRBV5-4 and TRBJ2-5, with TRBD2 identical over 9 bases. Unmatched junction bases numbered 7, after V lost 5 bases and J lost 2 bases. Germline values: CDR1 SGHNT, CDR2 YYREEE (reference sequence). The CDR3 sequence is 15 residues long. For the CDR3, the DNA is TGTGCCAGCAGTACGGCTAGCGGGGAGCAAGAGACCCAGTACTTC. As protein: CASSTASGEQETQYF.

V usage is TRBV6-1 and J usage is TRBJ2-2; TRBD2 matches at 12 bases. Germline assignment: CDR1 MNHNS and CDR2 SASEGT. V dropped 4 bases and J dropped 7; count of bases not matched to a gene: 7. This CDR3 contains 16 residues. This CDR3 reads CASSAGTSGRIGELFF. Here the CDR3 DNA reads TGTGCCAGCAGTGCCGGTACTAGCGGGAGGATCGGGGAGCTGTTTTTT.

The chain links TRBV5-4 to TRBJ2-1, with 7 bases identical to TRBD2. The J segment lost 5 bases and the V segment lost 0 bases, leaving 8 bases of the junction unmatched. In germline, CDR1 is SGHNT, CDR2 YYREEE (reference sequence). The CDR3 has 16 amino acids. This chain's CDR3 is CASSLVPSGLDNEQFF. The DNA for the CDR3 is TGTGCCAGCAGCTTGGTACCTAGCGGCCTCGACAATGAGCAGTTCTTC.

This clone was counted ten times or more. V usage is TRBV6-4 and J usage is TRBJ2-2; the D gene is possibly TRBD2 (5 bases). Germline values: CDR1 MRHNA, CDR2 SNTAGT. V was pared by 3 bases and J by 3 bases, with 5 bases between. The CDR3 has 13 amino acids. CDR3 DNA: TGTGCCAGCAGTGAAGCGGACACCGGGGAGCTGTTTTTT. It is translated as CASSEADTGELFF.

J is TRBJ2-7 and V is TRBV27; the match to TRBD1 covers 11 bases. The germline V gene encodes CDR1 MNHEY and CDR2 SMNVEV (reference sequence). Trimming removed 6 bases from V and 5 bases from J; junction bases left unmatched: 3. The CDR3 length is 13 residues. The CDR3 DNA follows: TGTGCCAGCAGCCGGACAGGGGGCGACGAGCAGTACTTC. Protein product: CASSRTGGDEQYF.

The V gene is TRBV9, the J gene TRBJ2-3; a weak D match, TRBD1 (6 bases). The germline V gene has CDR1 SGDLS and CDR2 YYNGEE. V lost 4 bases to trimming and J lost 5 bases, with 14 bases between them. The CDR3 is made up of 14 amino acids. CDR3 bases: TGTGCCAGCAGCCCCCCGGGACAACAAGATACGCAGTATTTT. Its protein product is CASSPPGQQDTQYF.

This chain connects TRBV7-2 to TRBJ1-2; D gene unclear. Germline CDR1 reads SGHTA; CDR2 reads FQGNSA. The CDR3 extends over 13 amino acids. Between the trimmed V and J ends, which lost 7 bases and 8 bases, there was a span of 17 bases. CDR3 residues: CASTLSEGEGYTF. The CDR3 nucleotides are TGTGCCAGCACCCTAAGCGAGGGAGAGGGCTACACCTTC.

J is TRBJ2-7 and V is TRBV13; 10 bases fit TRBD2. Germline CDR1 reads PRHDT; CDR2 reads FYEKMQ (reference sequence). The CDR3 sequence is 17 residues long. Trimming took 5 bases from V and 6 from J; bases not matched to a gene: 16. This chain's CDR3 is CASSIAGTSAQDREQYF. As DNA, the CDR3 is TGTGCCAGCAGCATAGCCGGGACTAGCGCCCAAGACCGCGAGCAGTACTTC. The entire variable domain, with the rest obtained from reference TRBV13 and TRBJ2-7, is as follows: AAGVIQSPRHLIKEKRETATLKCYPIPRHDTVYWYQQGPGQDPQFLISFYEKMQSDKGSIPDRFSAQQFSDYHSELNMSSLELGDSALYFCASSIAGTSAQDREQYFGPGTRLTVT.

The chain recombines TRBV19 with TRBJ1-4; TRBD1 might be the D (5 bases). There are 16 residues in the CDR3. Germline CDR1 and CDR2: LNHDA and SQIVND (reference sequence). V was shortened by 5 bases and J by 0 bases, with 13 bases between the two germline ends. The CDR3 protein is CASSERQIATNEKLFF. CDR3 nucleotide sequence: TGTGCCAGTAGTGAACGACAGATTGCAACTAATGAAAAACTGTTTTTT.

The rearrangement joins TRBV5-1 to TRBJ2-1, with 8 bases identical to TRBD1. Unmatched junction bases numbered 6, after V lost 0 bases and J lost 10 bases. The CDR3 sequence is 14 residues long. CDR1 and CDR2 (germline): SGHRS, YFSETQ. In DNA, the CDR3 is TGCGCCAGCAGCTTGGGACAGGGGTATGGAGAGCAGTTCTTC. Translating it yields CASSLGQGYGEQFF.

For the CDR3, the DNA is TGTGCCAGCAGTCTAGCGGGAGTGAATGGAAATGAGCAGTTCTTC. It translates to CASSLAGVNGNEQFF. The V gene is TRBV6-5, the J gene TRBJ2-1; 10 bases are shared with TRBD2. The CDR3 is 15 residues long. CDR1 is MNHEY, CDR2 SVGAGI, per germline. With V trimmed by 5 bases and J by 7 bases, 8 bases remained unmatched.